Presented here are 12 T cell receptor beta chains from one specimen sequenced in a study of radiotherapy plus CTLA-4 blockade in lung cancer. The table came from immunoSEQ multiplex PCR; TCRdb's copy has only in-frame clones and leaves some out. This sample yields around 130,000 clones, of which 80% to 90% are seen a single time; more than 6.5% belongs to the top ten. This specimen was peripheral blood, taken from a patient treated with radiotherapy plus ipilimumab. These receptors were taken from a human donor with non-small cell lung cancer that progressed on radiotherapy plus ipilimumab.

CDR3 sequence: CASSLLAGTADTQYF. The CDR3 coding sequence is TGCGCCAGCAGCCTATTAGCGGGGACCGCAGATACGCAGTATTTT. This sequence joins TRBV5-1 and TRBJ2-3; 8 bases align to TRBD2. Germline V gene data show CDR1 as SGHRS and CDR2 as YFSETQ. J was trimmed by 4 bases and V by 4 bases; bases with no gene match: 8. The CDR3 runs 15 residues.

The chain has TRBV4-1 and TRBJ1-4; D is unresolved. V shed 4 bases and J shed 7 bases, with 10 bases lying between them. The germline gives CDR1 MGHRA, CDR2 YSYEKL. The CDR3 contains 13 residues. The CDR3 sequence is CASSRTLGEKLFF. The CDR3 coding sequence is TGCGCCAGCAGCCGGACCCTGGGTGAAAAACTGTTTTTT.

The chain is built from TRBV7-2 and TRBJ1-5; D is unresolved. V was clipped by 6 bases and J by 4 bases, with 10 bases between them. The CDR3 totals 13 residues. Germline lookup yields CDR1 SGHTA and CDR2 FQGNSA. CDR3 in DNA: TGTGCCAGCAGTAAGACCAGAAATCAGCCCCAGCATTTT. Translated: CASSKTRNQPQHF.

The chain combines TRBV18 with TRBJ1-1; TRBD1 is a possible D gene (5 bases). The CDR3 has 13 residues. Trimming left V 4 bases short and J 0 bases short, with 6 bases between. Germline V gene lookup returns CDR1 KGHSH and CDR2 LQKENI. CDR3 region: CASSRGLNTEAFF. The CDR3 DNA is TGTGCCAGCTCACGGGGACTGAACACTGAAGCTTTCTTT.

This rearrangement joins TRBV6-6 to TRBJ1-2; no reliable D call. The germline gives CDR1 MNHNY, CDR2 SVGAGI (reference sequence). Trimming pared 4 bases from V and 3 bases from J, leaving 9 bases between. The CDR3 contains 13 residues. The CDR3 spells CASSSEVHYGYTF. In DNA form, the CDR3 reads TGTGCCAGCAGTTCAGAGGTGCACTATGGCTACACCTTC.

This sequence joins TRBV7-6 and TRBJ1-2, with 7 bases aligning to TRBD1. The germline V gene encodes CDR1 SGHVS and CDR2 FNYEAQ. The CDR3 runs 15 residues. Trimming at V came to 4 bases and at J to 7 bases, leaving 12 bases not matched to a gene. The CDR3 reads CASSSGTDAMAGYTF. For the CDR3, the DNA is TGTGCCAGCAGCTCCGGGACAGATGCGATGGCTGGCTACACCTTC. The variable domain in full, with the rest retrieved from reference TRBV7-6 and TRBJ1-2, is GAGVSQSPRYKVTKRGQDVALRCDPISGHVSLYWYRQALGQGPEFLTYFNYEAQQDKSGLPNDRFSAERPEGSISTLTIQRTEQRDSAMYRCASSSGTDAMAGYTFGSGTRLTVV.

This clone was seen just once. The chain has TRBV4-1 and TRBJ2-5; 12 bases map to TRBD1. V lost 3 bases, J lost 2 bases, and 4 bases stayed unmatched. The CDR3 consists of 16 residues. Germline loops: CDR1 MGHRA, CDR2 YSYEKL. This chain's CDR3 is CASSQGTGGSQETQYF. The CDR3 bases are TGCGCCAGCAGCCAGGGGACAGGGGGCTCGCAAGAGACCCAGTACTTC.

The chain carries TRBV28 and TRBJ2-5; the D is unclear. The V and J ends lost 5 bases and 2 bases respectively, with 6 bases between them. The germline V gene has CDR1 MDHEN and CDR2 SYDVKM. CDR3 length: 12 residues. The CDR3 nucleotides read TGTGCCAGCAGTCGACCTCAAGAGACCCAGTACTTC. It translates to CASSRPQETQYF. The full variable domain, in which reference TRBV28 and TRBJ2-5 provide the parts outside the CDR3, is DVKVTQSSRYLVKRTGEKVFLECVQDMDHENMFWYRQDPGLGLRLIYFSYDVKMKEKGDIPEGYSVSREKKERFSLILESASTNQTSMYLCASSRPQETQYFGPGTRLLVL.

This clone came up once. V usage is TRBV5-1 and J usage is TRBJ2-7; D is possibly TRBD1 (6 bases). This CDR3 spans 14 amino acids. Trimming took 4 bases from V and 6 from J, leaving 17 bases between them. Per the germline V gene, CDR1 is SGHRS and CDR2 is YFSETQ. The DNA of the CDR3 is TGCGCCAGCAGCCCGGAGGTTAGGGGGTCCGAGCAGTACTTC. Translated: CASSPEVRGSEQYF.

This clone has a single count. The chain employs TRBV20-1 and TRBJ2-7, with D possibly being TRBD2 (6 bases). The germline CDR1 and CDR2 sequences are DFQATT and SNEGSKA (reference sequence). Trimming removed 6 bases at V and 4 bases at J, with 10 bases between. This CDR3 has 11 amino acids. The CDR3: CSARGRYEQYF. CDR3 sequence (DNA): TGCAGTGCCCGAGGGAGGTACGAGCAGTACTTC.

CDR3 nucleotides: TGTGCCAGCAGCGTCGACCCCGGACAGGGCGGTGGCTACACCTTC. Encoded protein: CASSVDPGQGGGYTF. The chain links TRBV9 to TRBJ1-2; the match to TRBD1 covers 8 bases. CDR1 is SGDLS, CDR2 YYNGEE, per germline. With V trimmed by 2 bases and J by 7 bases, 10 bases remained unmatched. This CDR3 is built from 15 residues.

This clone was counted a single time. The sample contains more than one DNA sequence encoding this CDR3. This chain links TRBV7-9 with TRBJ2-3, with no clear D. The CDR3 totals 12 residues. Per the germline V gene, CDR1 is SEHNR and CDR2 is FQNEAQ (reference sequence). V was shortened by 4 bases and J by 3 bases, with 5 bases between the two germline ends. This chain's CDR3 is CASSSSTDTQYF. DNA of the CDR3: TGTGCCAGCAGCTCCTCGACAGATACGCAGTATTTT.